Each of the 13 T cell receptor beta chains below was sequenced from the same sample in a study of blood T cell repertoires in COVID-19. The repertoire was sequenced with immunoSEQ multiplex PCR; TCRdb's copy has only in-frame clones and lacks some. Of about 310,000 clones listed, roughly 91% are singletons. The sample consisted of peripheral blood. The receptors shown here come from a man aged 45-65 years with active or convalescent COVID-19.

The chain carries TRBV6-5 and TRBJ2-1; D may be TRBD2 (6 bases). This CDR3 has 15 amino acids. The V end was cut by 6 bases, the J end by 7 bases, with 19 bases between. Germline V lookup: CDR1 MNHEY, CDR2 SVGAGI. The CDR3 loop reads CASSLRPAGSNEQFF. CDR3 DNA: TGTGCCAGCAGCCTCCGTCCCGCGGGATCGAATGAGCAGTTCTTC.

The rearrangement links TRBV27 to TRBJ1-1, with D possibly matching TRBD1 (6 bases). Germline V gene data show CDR1 as MNHEY and CDR2 as SMNVEV (reference sequence). V shed 11 bases and J shed 5 bases, with 27 bases lying between them. The CDR3 consists of 16 residues. The CDR3 DNA reads TGTGCCCCCTCTTCACGCGGGGGCACCGTTGGGACTGAAGCTTTCTTT. As protein: CAPSSRGGTVGTEAFF.

The V and J genes are TRBV5-4 and TRBJ1-4, with D hard to call. The V gene lost 4 bases and the J gene lost 6 bases, with 10 bases spanning the gap. The CDR3 is made up of 13 amino acids. Germline lookup yields CDR1 SGHNT and CDR2 YYREEE (reference sequence). CDR3: CASSEGSDEKLFF. The CDR3 DNA is TGTGCCAGCAGCGAGGGATCCGATGAAAAACTGTTTTTT.

The rearrangement joins TRBV4-3 to TRBJ1-1; 12 nucleotides agree with TRBD1. CDR3 length: 15 residues. The J segment lost 7 bases and the V segment lost 1 base, leaving 4 bases of the junction unmatched. CDR1 and CDR2 from the germline V gene are LGHNA and YSLEER. This chain's CDR3 is CASSQGGQGAGEAFF. CDR3 in DNA: TGCGCCAGCAGCCAAGGGGGACAGGGGGCGGGTGAAGCTTTCTTT.

The rearrangement uses TRBV9 and TRBJ2-3, with TRBD2 matching over 15 bases. CDR3 length equals 16 residues. Trimming took 4 bases from V and 5 from J; bases not matched to a gene: 5. Germline V CDR1 and CDR2: SGDLS, YYNGEE. CDR3 protein: CASSPGLAGGEDTQYF. The CDR3 bases are TGTGCCAGCAGCCCAGGACTAGCGGGAGGGGAAGATACGCAGTATTTT.

The rearrangement uses TRBV7-2 and TRBJ2-7, with TRBD2 as a possible D gene (6 bases). The CDR3 loop spans 15 amino acids. CDR1 is SGHTA, CDR2 FQGNSA, per germline. Trimming shortened V by 5 bases and J by 0 bases, and 14 bases separated the two germline ends. CDR3 loop: CASSPGVLSSYEQYF. The CDR3 coding sequence is TGTGCCAGCAGCCCGGGGGTCCTGAGCTCCTACGAGCAGTACTTC.

The chain uses TRBV6-2 or TRBV6-3 and TRBJ1-1, with TRBD1 matching 9 bases. V lost 0 bases to trimming and J lost 10 bases; unmatched junction nucleotides: 0. Looked up from germline, CDR1 is MNHEY and CDR2 is SVGEGT. The CDR3 is made up of 12 amino acids. CDR3 in amino acids: CASSYSTGGAFF. Written as DNA, the CDR3 is TGTGCCAGCAGTTACTCGACAGGGGGAGCTTTCTTT.

This chain connects TRBV11-2 to TRBJ2-7, with TRBD2 matching over 12 bases. The V segment lost 8 bases and the J segment 7 bases; nucleotides outside the gene matches: 6. Germline assignment: CDR1 SGHAT and CDR2 FQNNGV. The CDR3 is made up of 13 amino acids. CDR3 coding DNA: TGTGCCAGCCGCCTAGCGGGGGGGAAGGAGCAGTACTTC. Residues: CASRLAGGKEQYF.

This clone was recorded a few times. V and J are TRBV5-1 and TRBJ2-2, with D possibly being TRBD2 (7 bases). CDR3 length: 15 residues. Trimming left V 3 bases short and J 2 bases short, with 11 bases between. Germline V gene sequence: CDR1 SGHRS, CDR2 YFSETQ. Here the CDR3 reads CASSSGGPNTGELFF. Written as DNA, the CDR3 is TGCGCCAGCAGCTCCGGGGGGCCAAACACCGGGGAGCTGTTTTTT.

V gene TRBV7-3 combines with J gene TRBJ2-3; 10 nucleotides line up with TRBD1. V dropped 5 bases and J dropped 4; count of bases not matched to a gene: 6. This CDR3 contains 15 residues. From germline, CDR1 is SGHTA and CDR2 FQGTGA. CDR3 amino acids: CASSPPGTGADTQYF. The CDR3 DNA reads TGTGCCAGCAGCCCCCCGGGGACAGGGGCAGATACGCAGTATTTT.

The chain is built from TRBV10-3 and TRBJ1-4, with a possible D match to TRBD1 (6 bases). Germline V gives CDR1 ENHRY, CDR2 SYGVKD. Deletions cut 8 bases from V and 3 bases from J, with 13 bases between. CDR3 length: 14 amino acids. CDR3 loop: CAISTGYANEKLFF. The CDR3 nucleotides are TGTGCCATCTCTACAGGGTACGCTAATGAAAAACTGTTTTTT.

The chain recombines TRBV5-6 with TRBJ2-5, with 7 positions matching TRBD2. V gave up 2 bases and J gave up 4 bases; unmatched junction bases: 14. The V gene's germline CDR1 is SGHDT and CDR2 YYEEEE. The CDR3 contains 17 residues. CDR3 sequence (DNA): TGTGCCAGCAGCTTTTATATGGGAGGGAGAAATGGAGAGACCCAGTACTTC. As protein: CASSFYMGGRNGETQYF.

V gene TRBV15 combines with J gene TRBJ2-2, with a possible D match to TRBD2 (6 bases). The germline V gene encodes CDR1 LNHNV and CDR2 YYDKDF (reference sequence). Trimming removed 8 bases from V and 3 bases from J, with 7 bases in between. CDR3 size: 12 residues. This CDR3 reads CATGEDTGELFF. CDR3 DNA: TGTGCCACCGGGGAGGACACCGGGGAGCTGTTTTTT.